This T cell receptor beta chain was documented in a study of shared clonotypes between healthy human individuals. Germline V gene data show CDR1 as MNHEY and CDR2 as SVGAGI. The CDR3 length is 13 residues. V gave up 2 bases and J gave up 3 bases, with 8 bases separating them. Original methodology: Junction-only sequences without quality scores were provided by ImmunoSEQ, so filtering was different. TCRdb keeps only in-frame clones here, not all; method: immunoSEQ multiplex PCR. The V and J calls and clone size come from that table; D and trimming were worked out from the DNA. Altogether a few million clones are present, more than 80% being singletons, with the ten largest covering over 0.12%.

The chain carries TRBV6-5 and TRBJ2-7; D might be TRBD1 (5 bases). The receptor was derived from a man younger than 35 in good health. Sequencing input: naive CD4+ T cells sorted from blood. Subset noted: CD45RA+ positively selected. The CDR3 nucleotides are TGTGCCAGCAGTTACGACAGCCACTACGAGCAGTACTTC. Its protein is CASSYDSHYEQYF.